This TCR beta chain came from a study of blood T cell repertoires in COVID-19. At the level of the study: Researchers got acute and convalescent COVID-19 samples from the United States, Italy and Spain. The cDNA or gDNA used as material had been derived from T cells, B-cell-depleted T cells, or PBMCs.

Original handling: The assay estimated nucleated cells by amplifying reference gene primers. Clones were sequenced by immunoSEQ multiplex PCR, and TCRdb holds only the in-frame ones, with some missing. V and J calls and clone size are those listed in that table; D and trimming were worked out from the DNA. Altogether 250,000 or so clones are present, about nine tenths being singletons, with the ten largest covering around 9%. CDR3 length: 14 amino acids. Unmatched junction bases numbered 4, after V lost 3 bases and J lost 4 bases. Germline V gene sequence: CDR1 KGHDR, CDR2 SFDVKD. The sample taken for sequencing was peripheral blood. The TCR originated in a man in his forties with active or convalescent COVID-19. The chain joins TRBV24-1 to TRBJ2-5; 7 nucleotides agree with TRBD1. CDR3: CATSDLRQGETQYF. CDR3 coding DNA: TGTGCCACCAGTGATCTGAGACAGGGAGAGACCCAGTACTTC.